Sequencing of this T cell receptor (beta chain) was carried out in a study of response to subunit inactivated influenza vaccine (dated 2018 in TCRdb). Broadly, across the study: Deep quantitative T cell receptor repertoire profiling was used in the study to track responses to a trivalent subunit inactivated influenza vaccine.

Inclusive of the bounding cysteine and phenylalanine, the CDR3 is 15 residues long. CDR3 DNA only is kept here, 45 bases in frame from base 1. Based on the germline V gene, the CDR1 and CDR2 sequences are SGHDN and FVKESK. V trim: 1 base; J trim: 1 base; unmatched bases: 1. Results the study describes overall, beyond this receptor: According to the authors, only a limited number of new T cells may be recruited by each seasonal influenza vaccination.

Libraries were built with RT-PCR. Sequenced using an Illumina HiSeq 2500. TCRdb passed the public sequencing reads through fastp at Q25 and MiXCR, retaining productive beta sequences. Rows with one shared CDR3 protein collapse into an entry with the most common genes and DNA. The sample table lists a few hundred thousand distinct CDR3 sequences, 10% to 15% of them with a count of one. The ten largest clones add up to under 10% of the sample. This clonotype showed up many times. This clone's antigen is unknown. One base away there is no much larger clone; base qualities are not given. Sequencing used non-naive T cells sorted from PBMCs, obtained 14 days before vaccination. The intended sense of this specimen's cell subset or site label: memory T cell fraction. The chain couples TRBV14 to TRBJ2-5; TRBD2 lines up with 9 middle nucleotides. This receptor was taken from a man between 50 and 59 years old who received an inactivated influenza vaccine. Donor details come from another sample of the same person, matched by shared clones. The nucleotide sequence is TGTGCCAGCAGCCAAGGGGGACTAGCCCAAGAGACCCAGTACTTC. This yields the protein CASSQGGLAQETQYF.